Described below is a single T cell receptor beta chain sequence and its context. The data derive from a study of T cell responses to AZD1222 COVID-19 vaccine. With 2 bases removed from V and 0 bases from J, the gap between germline ends came to 15 bases. CDR3 length: 17 residues. TCRdb's table, derived via immunoSEQ multiplex PCR, lists solely in-frame clones and lacks some. The sample gives about 160,000 clones, less than 95% of which show up once; approximately 1.5% is in the top ten. The sequencing here drew on peripheral blood, taken on day 0 of AZD1222 vaccination. The receptor's source is an adult in good health. The J gene is TRBJ2-3, the V gene TRBV23-1; tentatively, D is TRBD2 (6 bases). TRBV23-1 falls under the ORF class, with uncertain function. The CDR3 protein is CASSQVDYRASTDTQYF. The DNA of the CDR3 is TGCGCCAGCAGTCAAGTGGACTACCGTGCTAGCACAGATACGCAGTATTTT.